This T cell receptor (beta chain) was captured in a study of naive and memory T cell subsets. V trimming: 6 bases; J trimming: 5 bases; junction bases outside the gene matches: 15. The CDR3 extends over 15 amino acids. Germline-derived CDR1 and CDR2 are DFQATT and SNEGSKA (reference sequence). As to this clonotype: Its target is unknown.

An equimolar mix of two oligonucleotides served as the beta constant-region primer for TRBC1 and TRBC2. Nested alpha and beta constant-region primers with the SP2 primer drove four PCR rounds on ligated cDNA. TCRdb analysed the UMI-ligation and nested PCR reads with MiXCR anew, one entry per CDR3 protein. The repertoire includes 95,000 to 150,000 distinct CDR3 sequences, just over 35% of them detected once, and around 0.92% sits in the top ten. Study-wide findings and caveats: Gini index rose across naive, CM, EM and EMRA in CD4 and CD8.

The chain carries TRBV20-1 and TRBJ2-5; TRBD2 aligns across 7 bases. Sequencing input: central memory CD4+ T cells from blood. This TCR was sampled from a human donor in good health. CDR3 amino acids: CSAHARTSARETQYF. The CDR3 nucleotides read TGCAGTGCACATGCACGGACTAGTGCAAGGGAGACCCAGTACTTC.